This T cell receptor (beta chain) was recovered during a study of blood T cell repertoires in COVID-19 (TCRdb year 2020). About the study as a whole: The collaborator samples originated in the United States, Italy and Spain and spanned the acute and convalescent phases of COVID-19. The material from the prospective study consisted of cDNA or gDNA derived from T cells, B-cell-depleted T cells, or PBMCs. The samples were drawn from the first 160 participants of the ongoing ImmuneRACE study and from 950 to 1,500 subjects provided by 6 global collaborators. HLA class I and class II types, where available, came from metadata supplied by the sample provider rather than from assay-based typing. Nearly every sample came with metadata listing a de-identified subject ID, COVID-19 status, age in years and sex. The repertoires were released in a freely available public database meant as a resource for research on the immune response to SARS-CoV-2. Subjects who had been exposed to COVID-19, were actively infected with it, or had recovered from it provided the deeply sampled blood TCRbeta repertoires that made up the dataset.

This clone was seen a single time. It lacks a known antigen. The sample holds no much larger clone one base away, and base qualities are not on file. On the study overall, not on this receptor specifically: The quantity of clinical and demographic metadata differed by source and by participant and was supplied without curation.

CDR3 length: 16 amino acids, cysteine to phenylalanine. The read is trimmed to its CDR3 DNA, 48 bases read in frame from base 1. Sequences SGHAT (CDR1) and FQNNGV (CDR2) are obtained from the germline V gene. V is clipped by 1 base and J by 2 bases, and the sequence between their germline boundaries is 13 bases long. Each collaborating institution followed its own protocols to collect whole blood in K2EDTA tubes. Collaborator samples were shipped for TCRbeta analysis as frozen whole blood, isolated PBMCs, or DNA extracted from either sample type. TCRbeta CDR3 regions were amplified from genomic DNA by means of the immunoSEQ Assay, a bias-controlled multiplex PCR. The authors processed their data as follows. The number of nucleated cells in each sample was estimated from the amplification of reference gene primers within the assay. To quantify the absolute abundance of each unique TCRbeta CDR3 rearrangement, sequence reads were collapsed and filtered. For each sample, productive Simpson clonality was calculated by taking the square root of Simpson's diversity index across productive rearrangements. The immuneACCESS repertoire file appears here via TCRdb, limited to in-frame rearrangements. These files lack a portion of the clones; in checked studies, under half of the deficit traces to unresolved V genes, and the cause of the others is not known. That table gives V, J and clone size, and the DNA gave D and trimming. The sample includes 60,000 or so clones, with approximately 85% observed a single time. The ten largest clones add up to 15% to 20% of the sample.

This sequence originates from a human donor in a cohort sampled during active COVID-19. The sequencing sample was made of peripheral blood. The V gene is TRBV11-2 and the J gene is TRBJ2-3, and TRBD2 may be the D gene, going by 7 matching bases. The CDR3 here reads CASSLGSRGATDTQYF. The DNA is TGTGCCAGCAGCTTAGGGAGTCGGGGGGCCACAGATACGCAGTATTTT.